The rows below give T cell receptor beta chains drawn from one sample of a study of CD8+ T cells in alopecia areata. Sequencing was performed with immunoSEQ multiplex PCR; in TCRdb, only in-frame clones are kept and a portion is missing. The sample gives about 97,000 clones, approximately 42% of which show up once; 1.3% is in the top ten. Material: CD4+ T cells sorted from blood. These receptors all stem from a human donor with alopecia areata. The CDR3 runs from the conserved cysteine through the conserved F or W. Each record gives: D gene, J gene, V gene, clone size, CDR3 DNA, CDR3 protein. A D gene is named only where the DNA matches it firmly. Clone size is stated in some rows and not others, as once, few, many or a class when expanded.

D: TRBD2; J: TRBJ2-1; V: TRBV29-1; size: -; DNA: TGCAGCGTTGCTTTAGCGGGGTCCTACAATGAGCAGTTCTTC; CDR3: CSVALAGSYNEQFF
D: -; J: TRBJ2-7; V: TRBV6-6; size: few; DNA: TGTGCCAGCAGGGGCCTCTCCTACGAGCAGTACTTC; CDR3: CASRGLSYEQYF
D: -; J: TRBJ1-1; V: TRBV6-5; size: -; DNA: TGTGCCAGCAGTTACAACAGGAACACTGAAGCTTTCTTT; CDR3: CASSYNRNTEAFF
D: -; J: TRBJ1-6; V: TRBV7-2; size: -; DNA: TGTGCCAGCAGATCCAATAATTCACCCCTCCACTTT; CDR3: CASRSNNSPLHF
D: -; J: TRBJ1-1; V: TRBV7-2; size: -; DNA: TGTGCCAGCAGCTTGCTTCCCGGGAACACTGAAGCTTTCTTT; CDR3: CASSLLPGNTEAFF
D: -; J: TRBJ2-7; V: TRBV30; size: -; DNA: TGTGCCTGGAGTGTATCGGGGACCTACGAGCAGTACTTC; CDR3: CAWSVSGTYEQYF
D: TRBD2; J: TRBJ2-3; V: TRBV7-6; size: once; DNA: TGTGCCTGCGAGACCGAGCGGGGTACGCAGTATTTT; CDR3: CACETERGTQYF
D: -; J: TRBJ2-7; V: TRBV28; size: few; DNA: TGTGCCAGCAGTTTTAGGCGTGGGGGCGGGCAGTACTTC; CDR3: CASSFRRGGGQYF
D: -; J: TRBJ2-7; V: TRBV5-1; size: -; DNA: TGCGCCAGCAGCCCTGGGACCTTAGGGCCCTACGAGCAGTACTTC; CDR3: CASSPGTLGPYEQYF
D: -; J: TRBJ1-5; V: TRBV7-8; size: -; DNA: TGTGCCAGCAGCTTAGTTGGACAGCGTTATAGCAATCAGCCCCAGCATTTT; CDR3: CASSLVGQRYSNQPQHF
D: -; J: TRBJ2-6; V: TRBV7-2; size: few; DNA: TGTGCCAGCAGCTCAACAGGGACTGGGGCCAACGTCCTGACTTTC; CDR3: CASSSTGTGANVLTF
D: -; J: TRBJ2-5; V: TRBV5-1; size: -; DNA: TGCGCCAGCAGCTTGGCTTTCGGACAGACCCAAGAGACCCAGTACTTC; CDR3: CASSLAFGQTQETQYF
D: TRBD2; J: TRBJ2-7; V: TRBV14; size: -; DNA: TGTGCCAGCAGCCAAGTCAGCGGGGGGCCCTACGAGCAGTACTTC; CDR3: CASSQVSGGPYEQYF
D: -; J: TRBJ2-5; V: TRBV29-1; size: few; DNA: TGCAGCGTTTGGGTACAAGAGACCCAGTACTTC; CDR3: CSVWVQETQYF
D: TRBD2; J: TRBJ2-4; V: TRBV28; size: -; DNA: TGTGCCAGCAGTCCACCCGGGGGGAATAAAAACATTCAGTACTTC; CDR3: CASSPPGGNKNIQYF
D: TRBD2; J: TRBJ2-1; V: TRBV14; size: few; DNA: TGTGCCAGCAGAAATAGCGGGGCAGTCAATGAGCAGTTCTTC; CDR3: CASRNSGAVNEQFF
D: -; J: TRBJ2-1; V: TRBV28; size: few; DNA: TGTGCCAGCAATTTATACAATGAGCAGTTCTTC; CDR3: CASNLYNEQFF
D: -; J: TRBJ2-7; V: TRBV7-9; size: few; DNA: TGTGCCAGCAGCTTGGAACTCTACGAGCAGTACTTC; CDR3: CASSLELYEQYF
D: -; J: TRBJ1-6; V: TRBV30; size: -; DNA: TGTGCCTGGTGGTCCAGGGATAATTCACCCCTCCACTTT; CDR3: CAWWSRDNSPLHF
D: TRBD2; J: TRBJ2-5; V: TRBV4-3; size: -; DNA: TGCGCCAGCAGCCAAGAGGCGGGGGGGCTTGAGACCCAGTACTTC; CDR3: CASSQEAGGLETQYF
D: TRBD2; J: TRBJ2-2; V: TRBV27; size: -; DNA: TGTGCCAGCGGCGGGGGACTGCCGATCACCGGGGAGCTGTTTTTT; CDR3: CASGGGLPITGELFF
D: -; J: TRBJ2-3; V: TRBV4-1; size: -; DNA: TGCGCCAGCAGCCAAGTCTCTAGCACTCCAGATACGCAGTATTTT; CDR3: CASSQVSSTPDTQYF
D: -; J: TRBJ1-1; V: TRBV5-1; size: few; DNA: TGCGCCAGCAGCTTACGGGAAACCACTGAAGCTTTCTTT; CDR3: CASSLRETTEAFF
D: TRBD2; J: TRBJ2-5; V: TRBV5-1; size: -; DNA: TGCGCCAGCAGCTTGGGCGGGAGAAGGGCAGAGACCCAGTACTTC; CDR3: CASSLGGRRAETQYF
D: TRBD1; J: TRBJ2-3; V: TRBV5-1; size: -; DNA: TGCGCCAGCAGCTCGGGACAGAACACAGATACGCAGTATTTT; CDR3: CASSSGQNTDTQYF
D: -; J: TRBJ2-7; V: TRBV30; size: -; DNA: TGTGCCTGGAGTGTACGGTTCCGTAACGAAAAGGGGGAGCAGTACTTC; CDR3: CAWSVRFRNEKGEQYF
D: TRBD2; J: TRBJ2-5; V: TRBV9; size: -; DNA: TGTGCCAGCAGCTCACCAAAAGCGGGAGGTCTAGGGGAGACCCAGTACTTC; CDR3: CASSSPKAGGLGETQYF
D: -; J: TRBJ2-4; V: TRBV6-9; size: -; DNA: TGTGCGAAACCAGGGGCTACCAAAAACATTCAGTACTTC; CDR3: CAKPGATKNIQYF
D: TRBD1; J: TRBJ2-2; V: TRBV30; size: few; DNA: TGTGCCTGGAGTCTTAATGGACAGGCAACCGGGGAGCTGTTTTTT; CDR3: CAWSLNGQATGELFF
D: -; J: TRBJ1-1; V: TRBV18; size: -; DNA: TGTGCCAGCTCACCGGAGAACACTGAAGCTTTCTTT; CDR3: CASSPENTEAFF
D: -; J: TRBJ2-2; V: TRBV30; size: -; DNA: TGTGCCTGGAGGCGGACTTCCACCGGGGAGCTGTTTTTT; CDR3: CAWRRTSTGELFF
D: TRBD2; J: TRBJ2-1; V: TRBV27; size: -; DNA: TGTGCCAGCAGTCCCAGCGGGAATTATTACAATGAGCAGTTCTTC; CDR3: CASSPSGNYYNEQFF
D: -; J: TRBJ2-4; V: TRBV5-6; size: -; DNA: TGTGCCAGCTGGCGGAAGGGAATAGCCAAAAACATTCAGTACTTC; CDR3: CASWRKGIAKNIQYF
D: -; J: TRBJ2-7; V: TRBV1; size: once; DNA: TGCACCAGCAGCCAAGGAACACCTCGCGGACAGCCCATCCCCGAGCAGTACTTC; CDR3: CTSSQGTPRGQPIPEQYF
D: -; J: TRBJ2-5; V: TRBV5-1; size: few; DNA: TGCGCCAGCAGCTTGGTCGGGATGCAAGAGACCCAGTACTTC; CDR3: CASSLVGMQETQYF
D: TRBD1; J: TRBJ2-7; V: TRBV30; size: -; DNA: TGTGCCGGCGACAGGGGAGACTACGAGCAGTACTTC; CDR3: CAGDRGDYEQYF
D: TRBD2; J: TRBJ2-3; V: TRBV4-3; size: -; DNA: TGCGCCAGCAGCCAAGATTTGGGAGGGGGCACAGATACGCAGTATTTT; CDR3: CASSQDLGGGTDTQYF
D: -; J: TRBJ2-5; V: TRBV5-1; size: -; DNA: TGCGCCAGCAGCGGAGGGGCAATACAAGAGACCCAGTACTTC; CDR3: CASSGGAIQETQYF
D: -; J: TRBJ2-3; V: TRBV7-9; size: -; DNA: TGTGCCAGCAGCCCAAGCGGAAACACAGATACGCAGTATTTT; CDR3: CASSPSGNTDTQYF